The 25 T cell receptor beta chains listed next were all sequenced from one sample in a study of beta chain features in type 1 diabetes. Expressed TCRB transcripts were sequenced because the entire RNA isolate underwent reverse transcription. The repertoire was sequenced with immunoSEQ multiplex PCR; TCRdb's copy has only in-frame clones and lacks some. This table has about 360,000 clones, roughly 13% appearing once. Study results and limitations: Significant though moderate, a shortening of TCRB CDR3s appeared in all four CD4+ subsets of Type 1 diabetes patients.

Antigens of these TCRs are unknown. The specimen was naive CD4+ T cells from blood. The receptors originated from a woman aged 18-29 years with type 1 diabetes.

This clone was observed a few times. The chain combines TRBV4-3 with TRBJ2-5; TRBD2 matches at 10 bases. The germline CDR1 and CDR2 sequences are LGHNA and YSLEER. The J segment lost 4 bases and the V segment lost 0 bases, leaving 11 bases of the junction unmatched. The CDR3 extends over 18 amino acids. CDR3 in amino acids: CASSQDRSLAGVVETQYF. As DNA, the CDR3 is TGCGCCAGCAGCCAAGATAGGTCGCTAGCGGGAGTAGTAGAGACCCAGTACTTC.

The chain uses TRBV7-9 and TRBJ2-5, with D unclear. V was clipped by 5 bases and J by 0 bases, with 4 bases between them. CDR1 is SEHNR, CDR2 FQNEAQ, per germline (reference sequence). The CDR3 length is 12 residues. The CDR3 region has the DNA TGTGCCAGCAGCCCTCACCAAGAGACCCAGTACTTC. It specifies CASSPHQETQYF.

Only a few counts were recorded for this clone. This chain uses TRBV4-1 with TRBJ1-2; 11 bases match TRBD1. CDR1 is MGHRA and CDR2 is YSYEKL in the germline V gene. There are 15 residues in the CDR3. V was clipped by 1 base and J by 7 bases; unmatched bases: 5. Here the CDR3 DNA reads TGCGCCAGCAGCCAAGCCCCGGGACAGGGGGGTGGCTACACCTTC. The encoded protein is CASSQAPGQGGGYTF.

The gene calls are TRBV25-1 and TRBJ1-3; D remains ambiguous. Germline-derived CDR1 and CDR2 are MGHDK and SYGVNS. The V and J ends lost 3 bases and 0 bases respectively, with 12 bases between them. This CDR3 has 16 residues. CDR3 in amino acids: CASSDPPGSSGNTIYF. As DNA, the CDR3 is TGTGCCAGCAGTGACCCCCCTGGTAGCTCTGGAAACACCATATATTTT.

The V and J genes are TRBV5-1 and TRBJ2-7, with 9 positions matching TRBD1. The germline gives CDR1 SGHRS, CDR2 YFSETQ. CDR3 size: 17 residues. The V and J ends lost 2 bases and 5 bases, in that order; junction bases with no gene match: 14. CDR3 sequence (DNA): TGCGCCAGCAGCTTAGTTGGACCGGACAGGGGACCCCACGAGCAGTACTTC. Protein product: CASSLVGPDRGPHEQYF.

The chain employs TRBV6-5 and TRBJ2-6; TRBD2 agrees at 7 bases. CDR1 MNHEY and CDR2 SVGAGI come from the germline V gene. After removal of 0 bases from V and 2 bases from J, the junction contained 1 base not matched to a gene. CDR3 length equals 16 residues. The CDR3 DNA follows: TGTGCCAGCAGTTACTCGGGAGGGGCTGGGGCCAACGTCCTGACTTTC. Translated: CASSYSGGAGANVLTF.

This clone was observed a handful of times. The chain has TRBV5-1 and TRBJ2-1; 9 bases line up with TRBD2. V was pared by 1 base and J by 0 bases, with 11 bases of the junction left unmatched. Germline V gene data show CDR1 as SGHRS and CDR2 as YFSETQ. The CDR3 has 19 amino acids. The CDR3 DNA is TGCGCCAGCAGCTTGTATCTAGCGGGGTCGCGGGGCTCCTACAATGAGCAGTTCTTC. It encodes CASSLYLAGSRGSYNEQFF.

The V and J genes are TRBV18 and TRBJ2-1, with 10 positions matching TRBD2. Germline values: CDR1 KGHSH, CDR2 LQKENI. V shed 3 bases, J shed 5 bases, and the junction held 10 bases outside the gene matches. This CDR3 region has 17 residues. CDR3 sequence (DNA): TGTGCCAGCTCACCCCCGTATAGCGGGGGGATAAACAATGAGCAGTTCTTC. Translation gives CASSPPYSGGINNEQFF.

This clone appeared a few times. J is TRBJ1-2 and V is TRBV2; D unresolved. The germline V gene encodes CDR1 SNHLY and CDR2 FYNNEI. This CDR3 contains 13 residues. V dropped 5 bases and J dropped 6 bases, with 13 bases sitting between them. The CDR3 is CASSLGVRNGYTF. The CDR3 bases are TGTGCCAGCAGTTTGGGAGTACGGAATGGCTACACCTTC.

This clone was counted a few times. The rearrangement joins TRBV6-5 to TRBJ1-4, with D hard to call. The CDR3 is made up of 11 amino acids. Trimming cost V 5 bases and J 7 bases, with 5 bases left between them. Germline-derived CDR1 and CDR2 are MNHEY and SVGAGI. The CDR3 reads CASSRGEKLFF. The CDR3 DNA is TGTGCCAGCAGTCGCGGTGAAAAACTGTTTTTT.

V usage is TRBV7-9 and J usage is TRBJ1-2, with 7 bases fitting TRBD1. The CDR3 has 13 residues. The V segment lost 5 bases and the J segment 8 bases; nucleotides outside the gene matches: 8. Germline values: CDR1 SEHNR, CDR2 FQNEAQ (reference sequence). CDR3 sequence (DNA): TGTGCCAGCAGCCACCGAGGGGGCTTGGGCTACACCTTC. It translates to CASSHRGGLGYTF.

In nucleotides, the CDR3 is TGTGCCTGGGATCTGACAGGACGCGAGCAGTACTTC. Its protein is CAWDLTGREQYF. This sequence joins TRBV30 and TRBJ2-7; D is perhaps TRBD1 (6 bases). This CDR3 comprises 12 residues. Trimming removed 5 bases at V and 6 bases at J, with 14 bases between. The germline CDR1 and CDR2 sequences are GTSNPN and SVGIG (reference sequence). Complete variable domain (other parts from reference TRBV30 and TRBJ2-7): SQTIHQWPATLVQPVGSPLSLECTVEGTSNPNLYWYRQAAGRGLQLLFYSVGIGQISSEVPQNLSASRPQDRQFILSSKKLLLSDSGFYLCAWDLTGREQYFGPGTRLTVT.

This clone was seen more than once but under ten times. The chain is built from TRBV4-3 and TRBJ1-1, with TRBD1 as a possible D gene (6 bases). Germline CDR1 and CDR2: LGHNA and YSLEER. V was cut by 1 base and J by 1 base, with 10 bases left in between. The CDR3 loop spans 15 amino acids. CDR3 loop: CASSQAGTPNTEAFF. The CDR3 region has the DNA TGCGCCAGCAGCCAAGCCGGGACACCGAACACTGAAGCTTTCTTT.

In its sample, this clone was seen once. V and J are TRBV7-3 and TRBJ2-2, with D hard to call. The CDR3 length is 13 residues. Trimming took 5 bases from V and 0 from J, leaving 4 bases between them. CDR1 is SGHTA, CDR2 FQGTGA, per germline. Here the CDR3 reads CASSGTNTGELFF. The CDR3, as DNA: TGTGCCAGCAGCGGCACGAACACCGGGGAGCTGTTTTTT.

For the CDR3, the DNA is TGTGCCAGCAGCTTAGCATCCGGGAGGGCCACCGGGGAGCTGTTTTTT. Protein: CASSLASGRATGELFF. This chain connects TRBV7-2 to TRBJ2-2; 8 bases are shared with TRBD2. V lost 0 bases to trimming and J lost 4 bases; unmatched junction nucleotides: 4. The CDR3 covers 16 residues. The germline gives CDR1 SGHTA, CDR2 FQGNSA.

The chain employs TRBV9 and TRBJ2-7, with 9 positions matching TRBD1. This CDR3 spans 16 amino acids. Per germline, CDR1 SGDLS and CDR2 YYNGEE. V lost 4 bases and J lost 7; bases outside the gene matches: 15. The DNA of the CDR3 is TGTGCCAGCAGCCTGGGGGGACAGGGCATCCAATGGGAGCAGTACTTC. Translated, it gives CASSLGGQGIQWEQYF.

This clone has more than one count but fewer than ten. J is TRBJ2-5 and V is TRBV18, with TRBD2 matching over 8 bases. The V segment lost 6 bases and the J segment 5 bases; nucleotides outside the gene matches: 11. Per the germline V gene, CDR1 is KGHSH and CDR2 is LQKENI. This CDR3 comprises 15 residues. In DNA form, the CDR3 reads TGTGCCAGCTCCCGGCGGGGGGCCCAGGTGGAGACCCAGTACTTC. Translation: CASSRRGAQVETQYF. Combining the CDR3 with reference TRBV18 and TRBJ2-5 gives the whole variable domain NAGVMQNPRHLVRRRGQEARLRCSPMKGHSHVYWYRQLPEEGLKFMVYLQKENIIDESGMPKERFSAEFPKEGPSILRIQQVVRGDSAAYFCASSRRGAQVETQYFGPGTRLLVL.

This clone was picked up a small number of times. The chain couples TRBV4-3 to TRBJ1-4, with a tentative D call TRBD1 (5 bases). V was shortened by 1 base and J by 7 bases, with 19 bases between the two germline ends. The germline V gene encodes CDR1 LGHNA and CDR2 YSLEER. The CDR3 sequence is 17 residues long. CDR3 nucleotides: TGCGCCAGCAGCCAAGGGGCCAGAGGAGGGGCTGGTGAAAAACTGTTTTTT. Its protein is CASSQGARGGAGEKLFF.

The V call is TRBV7-9, the J call TRBJ2-2, with D perhaps TRBD1 (6 bases). The V end was cut by 6 bases, the J end by 6 bases, with 11 bases between. Looked up from germline, CDR1 is SEHNR and CDR2 is FQNEAQ (reference sequence). The CDR3 is made up of 13 amino acids. The CDR3 bases are TGTGCCAGCAGTTCACGACAGGCCGGGGAGCTGTTTTTT. The encoded protein is CASSSRQAGELFF.

This clone was seen a few times. The identical CDR3 is also encoded by other nucleotide sequences in the sample. CDR3: CASSLGPAGAQETQYF. The CDR3 DNA reads as TGCGCCAGCAGCTTGGGGCCAGCGGGGGCACAAGAGACCCAGTACTTC. This rearrangement joins TRBV5-1 to TRBJ2-5; 8 positions agree with TRBD2. The germline V gene has CDR1 SGHRS and CDR2 YFSETQ. The CDR3 totals 16 residues. V lost 0 bases to trimming and J lost 2 bases; unmatched junction nucleotides: 6.

The chain employs TRBV4-3 and TRBJ2-5; 8 bases are shared with TRBD2. V shed 1 base and J 0 bases; nucleotides not matched to a gene: 7. This CDR3 has 17 residues. Germline CDR1 LGHNA, CDR2 YSLEER. Here the CDR3 DNA reads TGCGCCAGCAGCCAAGGGAACGGGGGGGGGTACCAAGAGACCCAGTACTTC. It encodes CASSQGNGGGYQETQYF.

This clone showed up just a few times. The rearrangement uses TRBV10-3 and TRBJ1-5, with 9 bases identical to TRBD1. V trimming: 2 bases; J trimming: 4 bases; junction bases outside the gene matches: 6. The CDR3 covers 16 residues. From germline, CDR1 is ENHRY and CDR2 SYGVKD. The CDR3 sequence: CAISEGQGSGNQPQHF. The CDR3 nucleotides are TGTGCCATCAGTGAGGGACAGGGGAGTGGTAATCAGCCCCAGCATTTT.

The J gene is TRBJ2-7, the V gene TRBV7-9, with TRBD2 as a possible D gene (5 bases). There are 15 residues in the CDR3. The V and J ends lost 2 bases and 6 bases respectively, with 17 bases between them. Germline CDR1 reads SEHNR; CDR2 reads FQNEAQ (reference sequence). The CDR3: CASSLRGLVGSEQYF. The CDR3 DNA reads as TGTGCCAGCAGCTTACGTGGTCTAGTGGGGAGCGAGCAGTACTTC. The whole variable domain, filled in from reference TRBV7-9 and TRBJ2-7, reads DTGVSQNPRHKITKRGQNVTFRCDPISEHNRLYWYRQTLGQGPEFLTYFQNEAQLEKSRLLSDRFSAERPKGSFSTLEIQRTEQGDSAMYLCASSLRGLVGSEQYFGPGTRLTVT.

CDR3 nucleotide sequence: TGTGCCAGCAGCCCGAGGACTAGCGGGGTTAACTACGAGCAGTACTTC. Protein: CASSPRTSGVNYEQYF. The chain recombines TRBV7-9 with TRBJ2-7; 12 nucleotides agree with TRBD2. The J segment lost 3 bases and the V segment lost 5 bases, leaving 8 bases of the junction unmatched. CDR1 and CDR2 from the germline V gene are SEHNR and FQNEAQ (reference sequence). The CDR3 is 16 amino acids. Supplemented by reference TRBV7-9 and TRBJ2-7, the full variable domain reads DTGVSQNPRHKITKRGQNVTFRCDPISEHNRLYWYRQTLGQGPEFLTYFQNEAQLEKSRLLSDRFSAERPKGSFSTLEIQRTEQGDSAMYLCASSPRTSGVNYEQYFGPGTRLTVT.

This clone occurred a few times. CDR3 sequence (DNA): TGTGCCAGCAGTTACCGGGACAGGGCTGAAGCTTTCTTT. This gives the protein CASSYRDRAEAFF. The chain recombines TRBV27 with TRBJ1-1, with 9 bases lining up with TRBD1. V dropped 4 bases and J dropped 6; count of bases not matched to a gene: 3. In germline, CDR1 is MNHEY, CDR2 SMNVEV (reference sequence). The CDR3 contains 13 residues.